These 7 T cell receptor beta chains share one sample of origin, sequenced in a study of blood T cells in healthy people across ages. With a J-beta primer mix and a sample-barcoded 5' primer, a second PCR ran roughly 6 to 11 cycles. TCRdb recomputed calls from the 5' RACE reads with MiXCR, one row per CDR3 protein. The top ten clones hold 15% to 20% of a sample with 540,000 or so distinct CDR3 sequences, about 25% of them seen once. The source material was blood. The receptors originated from an older woman in good health.

About this clonotype itself: At one end, the junction sequence differs from germline, possibly due to a read error. Here the CDR3 reads CSAEWDSRETEYF. CDR3 DNA sequence: TGCAGTGCTGAGTGGGACTCACGGGAGACCGAGTACTTC. This chain links TRBV20-1 with TRBJ2-5; tentatively, D is TRBD2 (6 bases). The CDR3 contains 13 residues. CDR1 and CDR2 from the germline V gene are DFQATT and SNEGSKA (reference sequence).

This clonotype has ten or more counts. The chain is built from TRBV6-5 and TRBJ2-3; D uncertain. V gave up 4 bases and J gave up 1 base, with 9 bases separating them. Germline V gene sequence: CDR1 MNHEY, CDR2 SVGAGI. This CDR3 spans 14 amino acids. The CDR3 nucleotides read TGTGCCAGCAGTTCCCCGGGCCGCACAGATACGCAGTATTTT. Its translation is CASSSPGRTDTQYF.

The CDR3 sequence: CASSLVRGRTDTQYF. Written as DNA, the CDR3 is TGTGCCAGCAGTTTAGTACGGGGGCGGACAGATACGCAGTATTTT. The rearrangement links TRBV12-3 or TRBV12-4 to TRBJ2-3; D may correspond to TRBD1 or TRBD2 (6 bases each). V lost 1 base and J 3 bases, leaving 11 bases between the germline ends. The CDR3 length is 15 residues.

This chain uses TRBV12-3 or TRBV12-4 with TRBJ2-4; D gene unclear. The CDR3 length is 17 residues. Trimming stripped 5 bases from V and 0 bases from J, with 17 bases between. The CDR3 DNA reads as TGTGCCAGCAGTCGCCTGGGTAGGGCTTTAGCCAAAAACATTCAGTACTTC. This gives the protein CASSRLGRALAKNIQYF.

This clonotype was recorded a few times. The chain recombines TRBV12-3 or TRBV12-4 with TRBJ1-5, with D unclear. V was cut by 6 bases and J by 0 bases, with 15 bases left in between. This CDR3 comprises 16 residues. The CDR3 protein is CASRRGGGDSNQPQHF. The CDR3 DNA reads TGTGCCAGCAGGAGAGGAGGTGGAGATAGCAATCAGCCCCAGCATTTT.

The rearrangement joins TRBV11-3 to TRBJ2-5; weak D call: TRBD1 (5 bases). Trimming stripped 5 bases from V and 1 base from J, with 11 bases between. The CDR3 extends over 14 amino acids. Per the germline V gene, CDR1 is SGHNT and CDR2 is YENEEA. The CDR3: CASSITGSQETQYF. The CDR3 nucleotides read TGTGCCAGCAGCATAACAGGTTCCCAAGAGACCCAGTACTTC.

The chain links TRBV21-1 to TRBJ2-5; the table's D call TRBD1 went unverified against the DNA. TRBV21-1 is flagged as a pseudogene. The CDR3 totals 16 residues. The CDR3 loop reads CASSKVPSRGRVTQYF. The CDR3 DNA is TGTGCCAGCAGCAAAGTTCCGTCCCGGGGTCGGGTGACCCAGTACTTC.